This T cell receptor (beta chain) was found in a study of CD4 T cells in relation to SARS-CoV-2 and coronaviruses. Unexposed donor CD4+ T cells date from about 2011-2018, before the COVID-19 pandemic. Cryopreserved PBMCs were CD4-enriched, then split into naive and memory cells. CDR3 length: 13 residues. Trimming cost V 6 bases and J 8 bases; bases outside gene matches: 7. The method was immunoSEQ multiplex PCR; TCRdb's version includes in-frame clones alone and lacks a portion of them. The sample has 55,000 to 75,000 clones; about nine tenths are singletons. The chain links TRBV12-3 or TRBV12-4 to TRBJ1-2; 9 positions agree with TRBD1. This TCR was recovered from a human donor in good health. Sequencing used memory CD4+ T cells from PBMCs. The CDR3 region is CASRLTGGGGYTF. The CDR3 DNA follows: TGTGCCAGCAGACTAACAGGGGGCGGCGGCTACACCTTC.